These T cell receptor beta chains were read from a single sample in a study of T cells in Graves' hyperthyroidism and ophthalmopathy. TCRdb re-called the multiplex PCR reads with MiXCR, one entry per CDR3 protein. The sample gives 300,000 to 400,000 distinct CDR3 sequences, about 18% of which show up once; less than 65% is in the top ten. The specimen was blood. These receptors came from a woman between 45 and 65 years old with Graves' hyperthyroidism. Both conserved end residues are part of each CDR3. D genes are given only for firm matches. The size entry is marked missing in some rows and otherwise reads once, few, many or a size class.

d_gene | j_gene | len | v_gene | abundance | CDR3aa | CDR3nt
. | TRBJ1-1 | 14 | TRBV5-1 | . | CASSLDGPNTEAFF | TGCGCCAGCAGCTTGGACGGACCGAACACTGAAGCTTTCTTT
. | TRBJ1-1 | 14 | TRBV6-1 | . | CASSAGFMNTEAFF | TGTGCCAGCAGTGCAGGGTTCATGAACACTGAAGCTTTCTTT
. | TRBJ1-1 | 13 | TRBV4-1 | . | CASSQVSEVTAFF | TGCGCCAGCAGCCAAGTTTCAGAGGTAACAGCTTTCTTT
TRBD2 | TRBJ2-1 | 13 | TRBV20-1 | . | CSAWTSGRDEQFF | TGCAGTGCTTGGACTAGCGGGAGGGATGAGCAGTTCTTC
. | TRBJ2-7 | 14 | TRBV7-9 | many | CASSRDGVSNEQYF | TGTGCCAGCAGCCGTGACGGGGTTAGTAACGAGCAGTACTTC
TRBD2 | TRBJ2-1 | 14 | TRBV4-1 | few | CASSQAGGSNEQFF | TGCGCCAGCAGCCAAGCCGGGGGGAGCAATGAGCAGTTCTTC
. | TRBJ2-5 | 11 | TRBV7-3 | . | CASSLWGTQYF | TGTGCCAGCAGCTTATGGGGGACCCAGTACTTC
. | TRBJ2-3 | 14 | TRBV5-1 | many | CASSLQGATDTQYF | TGCGCCAGCAGCTTGCAGGGTGCGACAGATACGCAGTATTTT
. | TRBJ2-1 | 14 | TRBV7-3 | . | CASSLEVEDREQFF | TGTGCCAGCAGCTTAGAGGTAGAGGATCGTGAGCAGTTCTTC
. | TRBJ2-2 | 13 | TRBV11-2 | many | CASSEDGPGELFF | TGTGCCAGCAGCGAGGACGGCCCCGGGGAGCTGTTTTTT
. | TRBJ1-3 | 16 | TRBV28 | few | CASSPLTGTSGNTIYF | TGTGCCAGCAGTCCATTAACAGGGACCTCTGGAAACACCATATATTTT
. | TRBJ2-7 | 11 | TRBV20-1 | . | CSARIPSGQYF | TGCAGTGCTAGGATCCCAAGCGGGCAGTACTTC
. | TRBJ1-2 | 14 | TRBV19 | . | CASSIVRQAYGYTF | TGTGCCAGTAGTATCGTGCGACAGGCCTATGGCTACACCTTC
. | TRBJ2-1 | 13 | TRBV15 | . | CATSTGSGNEQFF | TGTGCCACCAGCACCGGTAGCGGAAATGAGCAGTTCTTC
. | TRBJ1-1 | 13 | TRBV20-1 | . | CSATQQRGGRAFF | TGCAGTGCTACCCAACAAAGGGGTGGTAGAGCTTTCTTT
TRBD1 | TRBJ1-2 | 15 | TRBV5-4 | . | CASRPGTGNYYGYTF | TGTGCCAGCAGACCCGGGACAGGGAACTACTATGGCTACACCTTC
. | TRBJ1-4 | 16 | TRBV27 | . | CASSPRGRGNNEKLFF | TGTGCCAGCAGTCCGCGGGGCCGTGGGAACAATGAAAAACTGTTTTTT
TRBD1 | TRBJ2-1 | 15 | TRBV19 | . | CASSDRQGWYNEQFF | TGTGCCAGTAGTGATAGACAGGGATGGTACAATGAGCAGTTCTTC
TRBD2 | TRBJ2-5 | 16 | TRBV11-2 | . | CASSLGVAGNEETQYF | TGTGCCAGCAGCTTAGGTGTAGCGGGAAACGAAGAGACCCAGTACTTC
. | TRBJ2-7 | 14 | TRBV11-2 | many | CASSRPPGTYEQYF | TGTGCCAGCAGCCGTCCTCCGGGGACCTACGAGCAGTACTTC
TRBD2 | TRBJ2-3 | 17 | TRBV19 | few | CASSRTSGGHSTDTQYF | TGTGCCAGTAGTCGGACTAGCGGGGGGCATAGCACAGATACGCAGTATTTT
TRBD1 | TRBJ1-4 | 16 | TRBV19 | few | CASSTSYRGTNEKLFF | TGTGCCAGTAGTACTTCGTACAGGGGGACTAATGAAAAACTGTTTTTT
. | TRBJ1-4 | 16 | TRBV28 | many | CASSPPQGATNEKLFF | TGTGCCAGCAGTCCTCCCCAAGGAGCAACTAATGAAAAACTGTTTTTT
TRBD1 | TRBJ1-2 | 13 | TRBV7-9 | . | CASSDRGPYGYTF | TGTGCCAGCAGCGACAGGGGCCCCTATGGCTACACCTTC
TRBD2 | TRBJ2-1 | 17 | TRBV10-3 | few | CAISNTEGTSGSNEQFF | TGTGCCATCAGTAATACCGAAGGGACTAGCGGGAGTAATGAGCAGTTCTTC
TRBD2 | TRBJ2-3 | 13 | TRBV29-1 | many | CSVESGGTDTQYF | TGCAGCGTTGAAAGCGGGGGGACAGATACGCAGTATTTT
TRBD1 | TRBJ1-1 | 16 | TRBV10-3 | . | CAISEWLDRATTEAFF | TGTGCCATCAGTGAATGGTTGGACAGGGCTACAACTGAAGCTTTCTTT
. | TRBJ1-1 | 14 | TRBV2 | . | CASSLGAKNTEAFF | TGTGCCAGCAGTTTAGGCGCTAAGAACACTGAAGCTTTCTTT
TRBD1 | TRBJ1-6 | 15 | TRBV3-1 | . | CASSPMGTGASPLHF | TGTGCCAGCAGCCCTATGGGGACAGGGGCTTCACCCCTCCACTTT
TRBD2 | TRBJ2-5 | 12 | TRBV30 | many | CAWRTSGNTQYF | TGTGCCTGGAGGACTAGCGGCAACACCCAGTACTTC
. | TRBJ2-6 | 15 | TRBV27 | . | CASSSEGAGANVLTF | TGTGCCAGCTCCTCCGAGGGGGCTGGGGCCAACGTCCTGACTTTC
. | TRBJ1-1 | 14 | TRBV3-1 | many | CASSQGGGNTEAFF | TGTGCCAGCAGCCAAGGAGGGGGGAACACTGAAGCTTTCTTT
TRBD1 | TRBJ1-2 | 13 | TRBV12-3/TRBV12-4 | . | CASSSGGADGYTF | TGTGCCAGCAGTTCAGGGGGCGCGGATGGCTACACCTTC
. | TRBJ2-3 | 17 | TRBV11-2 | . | CASSLFGRMGGTDTQYF | TGTGCCAGCAGCTTATTCGGTCGGATGGGCGGCACAGATACGCAGTATTTT
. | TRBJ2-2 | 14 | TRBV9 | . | CASSAGSNTGELFF | TGTGCCAGCAGCGCCGGGTCTAACACCGGGGAGCTGTTTTTT
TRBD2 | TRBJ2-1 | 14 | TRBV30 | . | CAWSWGGGYNEQFF | TGTGCCTGGAGTTGGGGGGGGGGCTACAATGAGCAGTTCTTC
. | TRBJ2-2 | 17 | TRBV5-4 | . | CASSLGSWGQGTGELFF | TGTGCCAGCAGCTTGGGGTCTTGGGGGCAGGGCACCGGGGAGCTGTTTTTT
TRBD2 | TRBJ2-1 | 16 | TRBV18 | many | CASSPPGLAGVDEQFF | TGTGCCAGCTCACCACCGGGACTAGCGGGAGTCGATGAGCAGTTCTTC
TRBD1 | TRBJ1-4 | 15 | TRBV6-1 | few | CASSAPGQSVEKLFF | TGTGCCAGCAGTGCTCCGGGACAGTCAGTCGAAAAACTGTTTTTT
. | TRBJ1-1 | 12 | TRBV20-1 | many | CSAKEALPGAFF | TGCAGTGCTAAGGAGGCCCTACCGGGAGCTTTCTTT
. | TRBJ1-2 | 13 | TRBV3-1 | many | CASSQVPGYGYTF | TGTGCCAGCAGCCAAGTCCCAGGCTATGGCTACACCTTC
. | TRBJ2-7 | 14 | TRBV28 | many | CASSSDGGGYEQYF | TGTGCCAGCAGTTCGGACGGTGGTGGGTACGAGCAGTACTTC
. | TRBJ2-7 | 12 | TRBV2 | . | CASASEGYEQYF | TGTGCCAGCGCATCAGAGGGGTACGAGCAGTACTTC
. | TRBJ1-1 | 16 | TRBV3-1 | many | CASSLEGQAPGTEAFF | TGTGCCAGCAGCCTAGAAGGCCAGGCCCCGGGTACTGAAGCTTTCTTT